This TCR beta chain was documented in a study of CD8 T cells in ankylosing spondylitis (dated 2017 in TCRdb). Study-level background: To find TCR variants linked to disease, the study profiled T cell receptor beta repertoires in ankylosing spondylitis patients and healthy donors. The full study cohort comprised some 27 ankylosing spondylitis patients and approximately 100 healthy donors. Samples of peripheral blood were taken, and for ankylosing spondylitis patients, synovial fluid was collected as well.

The CDR3 has 15 amino acids, counting the end cysteine and phenylalanine. Only the CDR3 DNA stays, 45 bases, in frame from base 1. The germline V gene (reference sequence) gives CDR1 as DFQATT and CDR2 as SNEGSKA. V and J are truncated by 5 bases and 0 bases respectively, leaving an intervening sequence of 14 bases. This clonotype has a count of ten or more. The antigen it binds to is not known. No quality values exist for individual bases; no much larger clone is one base distant. Sequencing was carried out with an Illumina HiSeq 2500. TCR beta libraries were prepared by quantitative 5'-RACE with molecular barcodes. As for how the authors treated the data: To identify disease-linked TCR variants, a new computational method was used, one built on a probabilistic model of VDJ rearrangement. TCRdb took the public reads, trimmed them with fastp at Q25, ran MiXCR for clone calling and kept in-frame beta chains. CDR3 protein duplicates are merged, each entry listing the most common genes and DNA. The V and J calls shown here were made by TCRdb, not taken from the authors' results. Present in this sample are some 220,000 distinct CDR3 sequences, 10% to 13% of which were seen just once. Around 2.6% of the sample is held by the ten biggest clonotypes.

Paper-wide results and their limitations: According to the report, matched synovial fluid samples from ankylosing spondylitis patients were significantly enriched for the disease-linked clones. Some motif variants were previously reported in synovial fluid and blood of reactive arthritis patients, suggesting common disease-initiation mechanisms. The disease-linked clones had a CD8+ phenotype and were found at relatively low frequencies in peripheral blood. A TCR beta motif made up of several highly homologous amino acid variants appeared to be characteristic of blood from ankylosing spondylitis patients.

The sequence was obtained from a male donor with ankylosing spondylitis or in good health (not recorded which). The sequenced sample was blood, either unsorted or a sorted T cell fraction (not recorded which). The V and J segments used are TRBV20-1 and TRBJ2-1; matching of 5 bases hints at TRBD2 as the D gene. The nucleotide sequence is given as TGCAGTGCTGGGGAGTGGGCTAGCTCCTACAATGAGCAGTTCTTC. The resulting protein is CSAGEWASSYNEQFF.